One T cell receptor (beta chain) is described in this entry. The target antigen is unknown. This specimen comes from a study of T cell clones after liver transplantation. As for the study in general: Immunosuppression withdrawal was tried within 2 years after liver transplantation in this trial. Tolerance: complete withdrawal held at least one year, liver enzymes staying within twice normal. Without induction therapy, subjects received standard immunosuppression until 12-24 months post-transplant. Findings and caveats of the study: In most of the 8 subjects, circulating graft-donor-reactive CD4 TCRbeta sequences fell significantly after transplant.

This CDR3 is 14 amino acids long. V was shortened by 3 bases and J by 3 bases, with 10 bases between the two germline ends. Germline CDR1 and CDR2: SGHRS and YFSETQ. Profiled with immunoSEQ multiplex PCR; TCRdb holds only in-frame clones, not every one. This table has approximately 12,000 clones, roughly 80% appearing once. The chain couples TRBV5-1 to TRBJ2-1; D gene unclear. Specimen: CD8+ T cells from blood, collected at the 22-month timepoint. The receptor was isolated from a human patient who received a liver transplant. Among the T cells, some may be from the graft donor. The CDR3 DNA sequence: TGCGCCAGCAGCTACTTAGGACGCTACAATGAGCAGTTCTTC. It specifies CASSYLGRYNEQFF.